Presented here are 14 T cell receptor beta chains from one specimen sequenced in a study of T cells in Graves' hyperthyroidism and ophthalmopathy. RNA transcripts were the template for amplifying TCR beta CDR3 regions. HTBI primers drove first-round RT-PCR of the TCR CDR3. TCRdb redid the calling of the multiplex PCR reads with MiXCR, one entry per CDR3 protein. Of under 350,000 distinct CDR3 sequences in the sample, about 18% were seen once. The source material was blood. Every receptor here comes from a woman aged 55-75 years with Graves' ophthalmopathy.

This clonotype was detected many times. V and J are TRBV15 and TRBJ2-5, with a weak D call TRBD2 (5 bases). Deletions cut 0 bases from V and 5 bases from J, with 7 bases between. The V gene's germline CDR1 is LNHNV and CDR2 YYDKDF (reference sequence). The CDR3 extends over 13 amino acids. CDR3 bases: TGTGCCACCAGCAGAGATAGAGGGGAGACCCAGTACTTC. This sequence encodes CATSRDRGETQYF. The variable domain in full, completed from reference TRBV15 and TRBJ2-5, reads DAMVIQNPRYQVTQFGKPVTLSCSQTLNHNVMYWYQQKSSQAPKLLFHYYDKDFNNEADTPDNFQSRRPNTSFCFLDIRSPGLGDTAMYLCATSRDRGETQYFGPGTRLLVL.

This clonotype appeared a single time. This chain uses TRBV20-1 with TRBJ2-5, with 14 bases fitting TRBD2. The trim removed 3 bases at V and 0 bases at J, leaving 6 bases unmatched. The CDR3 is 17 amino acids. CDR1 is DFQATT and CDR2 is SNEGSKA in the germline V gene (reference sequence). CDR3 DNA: TGCAGTGCTAGTAGACTAGCGGGAGGGCAGTACCAAGAGACCCAGTACTTC. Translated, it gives CSASRLAGGQYQETQYF.

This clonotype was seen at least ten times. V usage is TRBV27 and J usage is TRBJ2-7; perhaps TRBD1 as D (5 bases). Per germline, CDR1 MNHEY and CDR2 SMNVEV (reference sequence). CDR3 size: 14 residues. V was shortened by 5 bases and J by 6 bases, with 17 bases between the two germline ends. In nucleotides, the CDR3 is TGTGCCAGCAGTCAGGGTTCCCTCCCGGGCGAGCAGTACTTC. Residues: CASSQGSLPGEQYF.

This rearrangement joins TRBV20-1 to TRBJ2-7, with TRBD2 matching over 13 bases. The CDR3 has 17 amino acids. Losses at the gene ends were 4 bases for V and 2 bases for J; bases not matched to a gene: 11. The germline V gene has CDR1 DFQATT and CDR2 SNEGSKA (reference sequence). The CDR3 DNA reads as TGCAGTGCTAATTCCAGGACTAGCGGGAGCATCACCTACGAGCAGTACTTC. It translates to CSANSRTSGSITYEQYF.

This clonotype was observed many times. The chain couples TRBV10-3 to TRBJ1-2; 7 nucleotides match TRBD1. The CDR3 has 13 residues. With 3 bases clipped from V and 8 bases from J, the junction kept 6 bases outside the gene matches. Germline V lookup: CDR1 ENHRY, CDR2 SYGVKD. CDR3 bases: TGTGCCATCAGTGACAACAGGGGAGAGGGCTACACCTTC. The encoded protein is CAISDNRGEGYTF.

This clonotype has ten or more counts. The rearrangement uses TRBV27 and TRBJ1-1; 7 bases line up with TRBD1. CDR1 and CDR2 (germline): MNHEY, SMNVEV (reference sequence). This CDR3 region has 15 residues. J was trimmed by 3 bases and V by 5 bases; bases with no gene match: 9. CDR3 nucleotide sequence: TGTGCCAGCAGTCGAGAGGGGGCGGCCTACACTGAAGCTTTCTTT. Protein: CASSREGAAYTEAFF.

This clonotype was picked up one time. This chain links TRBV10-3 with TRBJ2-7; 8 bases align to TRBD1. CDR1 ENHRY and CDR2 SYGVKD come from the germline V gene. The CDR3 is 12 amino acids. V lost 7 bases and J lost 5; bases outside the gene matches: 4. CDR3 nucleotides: TGTGCCATCACACGGACAGGGAACGAGCAGTACTTC. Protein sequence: CAITRTGNEQYF.

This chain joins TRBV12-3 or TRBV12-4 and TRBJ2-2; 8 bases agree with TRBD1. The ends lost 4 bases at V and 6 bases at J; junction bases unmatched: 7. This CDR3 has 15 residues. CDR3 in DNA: TGTGCCAGCAGTTCACCGGAACAGGGGGCCGGGGAGCTGTTTTTT. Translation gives CASSSPEQGAGELFF.

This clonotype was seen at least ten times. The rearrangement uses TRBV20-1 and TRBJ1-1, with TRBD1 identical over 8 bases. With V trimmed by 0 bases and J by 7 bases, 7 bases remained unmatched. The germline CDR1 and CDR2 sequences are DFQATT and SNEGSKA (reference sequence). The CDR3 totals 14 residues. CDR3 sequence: CSARDDRDRNEAFF. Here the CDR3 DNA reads TGCAGTGCTAGAGACGACAGGGACAGGAATGAAGCTTTCTTT.

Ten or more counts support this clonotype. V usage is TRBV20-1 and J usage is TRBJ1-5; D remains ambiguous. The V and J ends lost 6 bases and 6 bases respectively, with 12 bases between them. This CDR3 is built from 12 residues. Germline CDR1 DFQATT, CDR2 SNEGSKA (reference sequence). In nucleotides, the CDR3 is TGCAGTGCCAGCAGAGGCCCTCAGCCCCAGCATTTT. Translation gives CSASRGPQPQHF.

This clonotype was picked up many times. CDR3 protein: CASSESGFAQPQHF. Here the CDR3 DNA reads TGTGCCAGCAGTGAATCCGGGTTTGCTCAGCCCCAGCATTTT. The rearrangement links TRBV2 to TRBJ1-5; no firm D call. The V end was cut by 2 bases, the J end by 6 bases, with 11 bases between. This CDR3 is built from 14 residues. The germline CDR1 and CDR2 sequences are SNHLY and FYNNEI.

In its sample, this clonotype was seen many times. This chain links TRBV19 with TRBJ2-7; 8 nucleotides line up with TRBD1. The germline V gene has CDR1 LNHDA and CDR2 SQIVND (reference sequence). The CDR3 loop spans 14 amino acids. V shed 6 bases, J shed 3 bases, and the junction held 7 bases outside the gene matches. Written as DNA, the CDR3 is TGTGCCAGTAGCCGAGGGACAGGAGTCTACGAGCAGTACTTC. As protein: CASSRGTGVYEQYF.

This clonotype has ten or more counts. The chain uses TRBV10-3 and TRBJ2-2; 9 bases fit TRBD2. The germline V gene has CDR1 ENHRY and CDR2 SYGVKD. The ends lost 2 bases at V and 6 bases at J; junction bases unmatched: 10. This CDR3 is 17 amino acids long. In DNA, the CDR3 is TGTGCCATCAGTGAGGGGCTAGCGGGAAAGAGCGCCGGGGAGCTGTTTTTT. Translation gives CAISEGLAGKSAGELFF.

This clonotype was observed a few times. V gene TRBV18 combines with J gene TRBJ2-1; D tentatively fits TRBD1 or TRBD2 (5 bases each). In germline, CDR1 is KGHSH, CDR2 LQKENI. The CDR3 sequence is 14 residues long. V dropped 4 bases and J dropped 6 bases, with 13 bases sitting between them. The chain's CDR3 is CASSRPGTLNEQFF. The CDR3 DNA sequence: TGTGCCAGCTCACGACCCGGGACCCTCAATGAGCAGTTCTTC. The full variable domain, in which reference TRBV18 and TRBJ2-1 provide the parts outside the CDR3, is NAGVMQNPRHLVRRRGQEARLRCSPMKGHSHVYWYRQLPEEGLKFMVYLQKENIIDESGMPKERFSAEFPKEGPSILRIQQVVRGDSAAYFCASSRPGTLNEQFFGPGTRLTVL.